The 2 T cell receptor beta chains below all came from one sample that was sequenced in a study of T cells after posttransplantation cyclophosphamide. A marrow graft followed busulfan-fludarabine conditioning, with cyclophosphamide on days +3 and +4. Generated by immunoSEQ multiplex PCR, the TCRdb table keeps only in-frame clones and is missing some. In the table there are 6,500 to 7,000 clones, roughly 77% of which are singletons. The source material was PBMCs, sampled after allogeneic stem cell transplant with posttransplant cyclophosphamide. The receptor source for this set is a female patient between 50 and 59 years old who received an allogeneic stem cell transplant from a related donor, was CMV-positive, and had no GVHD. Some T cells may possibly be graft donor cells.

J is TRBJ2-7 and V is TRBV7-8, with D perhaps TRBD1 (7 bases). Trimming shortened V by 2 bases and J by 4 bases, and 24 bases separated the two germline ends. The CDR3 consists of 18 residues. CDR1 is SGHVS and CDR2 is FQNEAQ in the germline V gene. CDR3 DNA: TGTGCCAGCAGCTTATACGGGGGCCCCCCGACAGGGACGTACGAGCAGTACTTC. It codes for CASSLYGGPPTGTYEQYF.

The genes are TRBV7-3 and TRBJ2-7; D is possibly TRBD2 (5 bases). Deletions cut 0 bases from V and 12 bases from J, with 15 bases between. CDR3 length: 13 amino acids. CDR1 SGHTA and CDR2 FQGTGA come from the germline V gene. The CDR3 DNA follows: TGTGCCAGCAGCTTAACCCCCCCCGACACTAGGTACTTC. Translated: CASSLTPPDTRYF. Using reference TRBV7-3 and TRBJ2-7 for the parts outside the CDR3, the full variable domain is GAGVSQTPSNKVTEKGKYVELRCDPISGHTALYWYRQSLGQGPEFLIYFQGTGAADDSGLPNDRFFAVRPEGSVSTLKIQRTERGDSAVYLCASSLTPPDTRYFGPGTRLTVT.